This TCR beta chain derives from a study of blood T cell repertoires in COVID-19. The CDR3 contains 13 residues. Germline V gene lookup returns CDR1 LGHNT and CDR2 FRNRAP. Trimming removed 0 bases from V and 14 bases from J, with 16 bases in between. TCRdb's copy holds only in-frame clones and misses some; the assay was immunoSEQ multiplex PCR. The table has approximately 76,000 clones, more than 70% seen once. The specimen sequenced was peripheral blood. This clonotype was sampled from a woman older than 75 with active or convalescent COVID-19. V and J are TRBV12-5 and TRBJ1-1; D gene uncertain. As DNA, the CDR3 is TGTGCTAGTGGTTTGGTGACAAATGGGAGAACGTTCTTT. Its protein product is CASGLVTNGRTFF.